This T cell receptor beta chain is from a study of shared clonotypes between healthy human individuals. Overall study results and limits: A small donor pool kept down the genetic and exposure-history diversity that was represented. Clonotypes not shared had lower generation probabilities than those common to all four donors.

Division of CD4+ cells produced a CD45RA+ naive subset and a CD45RA-negative memory subset. Using immunoSEQ multiplex PCR, the repertoire was profiled, and TCRdb retains in-frame clones only, with some absent. The sample has some 2,000,000 clones; about 94% are singletons. CDR3 length: 12 residues. V gave up 7 bases and J gave up 6 bases, with 12 bases separating them. Per the germline V gene, CDR1 is MDHEN and CDR2 is SYDVKM. About this clone: No antigen is known for it.

This chain links TRBV28 with TRBJ1-1, with D tentatively TRBD1 (5 bases). This receptor was identified in a young man in good health. The sample taken for sequencing was naive CD4+ T cells sorted from blood. Specified subset: CD45RA+ positively selected. The CDR3 DNA is TGTGCCAGCACAATACGGGGGGCTGAAGCTTTCTTT. Translating gives CASTIRGAEAFF.